The text below deals with one T cell receptor (beta chain). This specimen comes from a study of blood T cell repertoires in COVID-19. CDR1 and CDR2 from the germline V gene are SQVTM and ANQGSEA. There are 12 residues in the CDR3. Trimming removed 3 bases at V and 6 bases at J, with 11 bases between. Original handling: Nucleated cell counts were estimated from reference gene primer amplification. Method: immunoSEQ multiplex PCR; TCRdb's copy keeps in-frame clones and lacks some. From that table come the V and J calls and clone size; the DNA was used to work out D and trimming. Here the sample spans around 700,000 clones, around 89% being singletons.

The TCR sequence derives from a woman aged 18-30 years with acute or convalescent COVID-19. The V and J genes are TRBV29-1 and TRBJ1-1, with D perhaps matching TRBD1 (5 bases). The sample consisted of peripheral blood. The CDR3 region has the DNA TGCAGCGTTGAGGCGGGGACGGCTGAAGCTTTCTTT. Translation gives CSVEAGTAEAFF.